This entry features one TCR beta chain sequence. The data were taken from a study of spatial heterogeneity in lung cancer. The germline V and J ends were trimmed by 10 bases and 0 bases, with 11 bases remaining between them. Germline V CDR1 and CDR2: ENHRY, SYGVKD. This CDR3 is 13 amino acids long. Time point: sample taken at primary tumor resection. Whole RNA came from tumor, nontumor lung or frozen PBMC and was sequenced without being sorted. TCRdb analysed the 5' RACE reads with MiXCR anew, one entry per CDR3 protein. The sample has about 50,000 distinct CDR3 sequences, 7.5% to 9% seen once; the top ten hold less than 15%.

The sample in question was PBMCs, obtained at surgery. The receptor comes from a female donor with early-stage non-small cell lung cancer. The chain combines TRBV10-3 with TRBJ2-3; the D gene is possibly TRBD1 (6 bases). CDR3 residues: CATRQDSTDTQYF. The CDR3 coding sequence is TGTGCCACCAGACAGGATAGCACAGATACGCAGTATTTT.